Given below is one T cell receptor (beta chain) in context. The antigen is undetermined. Trimming left V 1 base short and J 5 bases short, with 9 bases between. The CDR3 has 14 residues. CDR1 is LNHNV, CDR2 YYDKDF, per germline (reference sequence). This entry comes from a study of cytomegalovirus exposure and HLA in healthy donors. General observations from the study: Analyzed later, association rates of TCRs varied across HLA loci, with DRB1 most and HLA-C fewest. In vitro confirmation showed a few CMV-associated chains to be CMV antigen specific. An assumption of roughly uniform sequencing depth across donors underlay the presence/absence analyses.

Researchers ran the PCR with 60 Vbeta and 13 Jbeta primers. Source study methods: Roughly 76 million unique TCR beta chains, about 10 million of them shared, were counted by a later analysis. The repertoire was sequenced with immunoSEQ multiplex PCR; TCRdb's copy has only in-frame clones and lacks some. That table gives V, J and clone size, and the DNA gave D and trimming. The table shows 75,000 to 95,000 clones, with about four fifths occurring only once. Sequences were obtained from PBMCs. This TCR was recovered from a woman younger than 30 in good health and CMV-seropositive. The J gene is TRBJ1-5, the V gene TRBV15; tentatively, D is TRBD1 (5 bases). The CDR3 nucleotides read TGTGCCACCAGCAGAGTCGGGGGGTATCAGCCCCAGCATTTT. This codes for CATSRVGGYQPQHF.